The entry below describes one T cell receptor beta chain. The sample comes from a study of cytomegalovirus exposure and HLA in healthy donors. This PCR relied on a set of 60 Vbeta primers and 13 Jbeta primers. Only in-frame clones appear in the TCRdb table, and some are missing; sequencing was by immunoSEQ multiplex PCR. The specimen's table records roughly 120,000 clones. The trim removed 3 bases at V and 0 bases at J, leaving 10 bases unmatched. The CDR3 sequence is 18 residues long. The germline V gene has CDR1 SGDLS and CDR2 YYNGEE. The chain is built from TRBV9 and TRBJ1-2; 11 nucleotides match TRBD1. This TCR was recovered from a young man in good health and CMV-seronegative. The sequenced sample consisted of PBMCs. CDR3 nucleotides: TGTGCCAGCAGCGGGACCGGGACAGGGGGTTTAGCTAACTATGGCTACACCTTC. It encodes CASSGTGTGGLANYGYTF.